This T cell receptor (beta chain) comes out of a study of blood T cell repertoires in COVID-19 (dated by TCRdb to the early 2020s). About the investigation overall: Samples from collaborators originated in the United States, Italy and Spain and spanned both the acute and convalescent phases of COVID-19. HLA class I and class II types, where available, came from metadata supplied by the sample provider rather than from assay-based typing. A freely available public database, intended as a resource for researchers studying the immune response to SARS-CoV-2, is where the repertoires were released. Subjects who had been exposed to COVID-19, were actively infected with it, or had recovered from it provided the deeply sampled blood TCRbeta repertoires that made up the dataset. Nearly every sample came with metadata listing a de-identified subject ID, COVID-19 status, age in years and sex. The prospective study material was composed of cDNA or gDNA derived from T cells, B-cell-depleted T cells, or PBMCs. Samples were obtained from the ongoing ImmuneRACE study (first 160 participants) and from about 1,300 subjects provided by 6 global collaborators. The paper as a whole reports these results and caveats: The amount of clinical and demographic metadata varied by source and participant and was provided uncurated.

Comments on this clone: Its target antigen remains unknown. No clone much larger than this one lies a single base away; base qualities are absent.

The immunoSEQ Assay, a bias-controlled multiplex PCR, was used to amplify TCRbeta CDR3 regions from genomic DNA. As for how the authors treated the data: Within the assay, amplification of reference gene primers was used to estimate how many nucleated cells each sample contained. Sequence reads were collapsed and filtered to measure the absolute abundance of every unique TCRbeta CDR3 rearrangement. Productive Simpson clonality was computed per sample as the square root of Simpson's diversity index over productive rearrangements. TCRdb took this table from immuneACCESS and kept in-frame rearrangements with V and J called. Such tables lack part of the clones; where checked against another copy, unresolved V genes explain under half of the gap, and the rest is unexplained. The DNA was the basis for D and trimming; V, J and clone size are from that table. The sample records about 320,000 clones, 85% of which are singletons. The ten largest clonotypes hold 1.5% to 2% of the sample.

The germline V gene supplies CDR1 SGHDN and CDR2 FVKESK. Clipping removes 4 bases from V and 3 bases from J, with 6 as the unmatched junction base count. The CDR3 numbers 17 residues from cysteine through phenylalanine. Of the read, only the CDR3 DNA is kept; its 51 bases are in frame from base 1. In the prospective study, participants were about 18 to 89 years old, resided in 20 to 30 geographic areas of the United States, and were enrolled through a virtual design. In the prospective study, cohorts were assigned on the basis of participant-reported clinical history obtained from a screening survey and a study questionnaire. Exposed participants were defined as having been in contact with someone with a PCR-confirmed or clinician-diagnosed COVID-19 case within 2 weeks of study entry. In the prospective study, whole blood, serum and a nasopharyngeal or oropharyngeal swab were collected from each participant by mobile phlebotomists. Additional blood draws and questionnaires over an approximately two-month period could optionally be provided by prospective study participants. Blood samples from the prospective study were shipped frozen or at room temperature prior to DNA extraction.

The source is a young woman who had been exposed to COVID-19. The source material was PBMCs or T cells enriched from blood (not recorded which). In this chain, TRBV14 is recombined with TRBJ1-6; 10 of the junction bases match TRBD1. The CDR3: CASSRSGQGYYNSPLHF. In nucleotide form, the sequence is TGTGCCAGCAGCCGTTCGGGACAGGGGTACTATAATTCACCCCTCCACTTT. The variable domain in full, with residues beyond the CDR3 obtained from the reference TRBV14 and TRBJ1-6 genes, is EAGVTQFPSHSVIEKGQTVTLRCDPISGHDNLYWYRRVMGKEIKFLLHFVKESKQDESGMPNNRFLAERTGGTYSTLKVQPAELEDSGVYFCASSRSGQGYYNSPLHFGNGTRLTVT.